Sequencing of this T cell receptor beta chain was carried out in a study of blood T cell repertoires in COVID-19. Overall study context: Specimens from acute and convalescent COVID-19 originated in the United States, Italy and Spain. The cDNA or gDNA used as material had been derived from T cells, B-cell-depleted T cells, or PBMCs.

Germline values: CDR1 MNHNY, CDR2 SVGAGI (reference sequence). V dropped 5 bases and J dropped 7 bases, with 14 bases sitting between them. This CDR3 has 14 amino acids. Seattle patient enrollment occurred during active infection, with longitudinal follow-up thereafter. How the authors handled the data: Cell counts per sample came from amplifying reference gene primers. Assay: immunoSEQ multiplex PCR; the TCRdb copy retains only in-frame clones and omits some. V and J calls and clone size are copied from that table; D and trimming were computed from the DNA. The profile shows about 370,000 clones, about 90% of them singletons.

This TCR was recovered from a woman under 40 with COVID-19, enrolled during active disease. This chain uses TRBV6-6 with TRBJ1-4; tentative D call: TRBD1 (6 bases). The specimen sequenced was peripheral blood. The CDR3 nucleotides read TGTGCCAGCAGTAAACAGGGCGTAGCTGAAAAACTGTTTTTT. It is translated as CASSKQGVAEKLFF.